The 27 T cell receptor beta chains given below trace back to one sample, sequenced in a study of T cells in Graves' hyperthyroidism and ophthalmopathy. The CDR3 regions of TCR beta were amplified from RNA transcripts. With the HTBI primer set, the TCR CDR3 went through a first round of RT-PCR. TCRdb used MiXCR to reprocess the multiplex PCR reads, holding one entry per CDR3 protein. The sample has about 360,000 distinct CDR3 sequences; around 13% are singletons. Sequencing was performed on blood. The receptors here all came from a woman under 30 with Graves' hyperthyroidism.

This clonotype was recorded at least ten times. This chain connects TRBV28 to TRBJ2-5; no clear D. The CDR3 runs 15 residues. Trimming removed 6 bases at V and 8 bases at J, with 22 bases between. Germline CDR1 MDHEN, CDR2 SYDVKM. CDR3 in amino acids: CASREEDPILSTQYF. CDR3 nucleotides: TGTGCCAGCAGAGAGGAAGACCCCATCCTTTCAACCCAGTACTTC.

This clonotype came up a few times. This chain links TRBV3-1 with TRBJ2-5; 8 nucleotides line up with TRBD2. The germline V gene has CDR1 LGHDT and CDR2 YNNKEL (reference sequence). The CDR3 totals 16 residues. With V trimmed by 1 base and J by 1 base, 5 bases remained unmatched. In nucleotides, the CDR3 is TGTGCCAGCAGCCAAGTCGCGGGGGGCTCCCAAGAGACCCAGTACTTC. This translates into CASSQVAGGSQETQYF.

This clonotype was seen at least ten times. J is TRBJ1-5 and V is TRBV29-1; 7 bases line up with TRBD1. CDR1 SQVTM and CDR2 ANQGSEA come from the germline V gene. The CDR3 is made up of 15 amino acids. The J segment lost 5 bases and the V segment lost 4 bases, leaving 11 bases of the junction unmatched. CDR3 sequence: CSVGDSPLLDQPQHF. The CDR3 DNA sequence: TGCAGCGTTGGGGACAGCCCGCTCTTAGATCAGCCCCAGCATTTT.

This clonotype was counted many times. This chain joins TRBV20-1 and TRBJ2-7; 12 positions match TRBD1. Trimming cost V 6 bases and J 6 bases; bases outside gene matches: 6. The CDR3 totals 13 residues. CDR1 DFQATT and CDR2 SNEGSKA come from the germline V gene (reference sequence). This CDR3 is CSAPGQGAGEQYF. The DNA for the CDR3 is TGCAGTGCCCCGGGACAGGGGGCGGGCGAGCAGTACTTC.

Many counts were recorded for this clonotype. CDR3 sequence reads: CASSDRPKSNIQYF. In DNA form, the CDR3 reads TGTGCCAGCAGCGACCGACCGAAATCGAACATTCAGTACTTC. The gene calls are TRBV28 and TRBJ2-4; D is uncertain. CDR3 size: 14 residues. Germline-derived CDR1 and CDR2 are MDHEN and SYDVKM. V was cut by 6 bases and J by 7 bases, with 16 bases left in between.

This clonotype was detected only a few times. The chain joins TRBV19 to TRBJ2-1, with 7 positions matching TRBD2. The CDR3 has 17 amino acids. V was pared by 1 base and J by 0 bases, with 6 bases of the junction left unmatched. Looked up from germline, CDR1 is LNHDA and CDR2 is SQIVND (reference sequence). CDR3 nucleotides: TGTGCCAGTAGTATAGGGGGTCTAGCGGTCTCCTACAATGAGCAGTTCTTC. Protein product: CASSIGGLAVSYNEQFF. The complete variable domain, with remaining parts taken from reference TRBV19 and TRBJ2-1, reads DGGITQSPKYLFRKEGQNVTLSCEQNLNHDAMYWYRQDPGQGLRLIYYSQIVNDFQKGDIAEGYSVSREKKESFPLTVTSAQKNPTAFYLCASSIGGLAVSYNEQFFGPGTRLTVL.

This clonotype has a handful of counts. The genes are TRBV7-9 and TRBJ2-5; TRBD1 aligns across 10 bases. CDR1 and CDR2 from the germline V gene are SEHNR and FQNEAQ (reference sequence). V lost 4 bases to trimming and J lost 5 bases; unmatched junction nucleotides: 10. The CDR3 loop spans 16 amino acids. The CDR3 nucleotides are TGTGCCAGCAGCTCCCGGGACAGGGGAGGGTCTGAGACCCAGTACTTC. Its protein is CASSSRDRGGSETQYF.

This clonotype was detected many times. V is TRBV12-3 or TRBV12-4 and J is TRBJ1-4; D unresolved. Trimming cost V 3 bases and J 8 bases, with 10 bases left between them. This CDR3 is 13 amino acids long. The CDR3 DNA is TGTGCCAGCAGTTTGCTCCGGCGGGAAAAACTGTTTTTT. Translating it yields CASSLLRREKLFF.

V and J are TRBV5-1 and TRBJ1-6; possibly TRBD1 for D (5 bases). The V end lost 7 bases, the J end lost 9 bases, and 20 bases lay between the germline ends. This CDR3 has 15 amino acids. Germline V gene lookup returns CDR1 SGHRS and CDR2 YFSETQ. In DNA form, the CDR3 reads TGCGCCAGCTACCCGAACCCCGGGACCGGTTCACCCCTCCACTTT. Its protein product is CASYPNPGTGSPLHF.

In its sample, this clonotype was seen many times. The rearrangement links TRBV29-1 to TRBJ2-1, with D perhaps being TRBD1 or TRBD2 (6 bases each). Per the germline V gene, CDR1 is SQVTM and CDR2 is ANQGSEA. CDR3 size: 14 residues. The V and J ends lost 8 bases and 6 bases respectively, with 20 bases between them. The CDR3 sequence: CSLGGRTLGNEQFF. DNA for the CDR3: TGCAGCCTAGGGGGGCGCACCCTAGGCAATGAGCAGTTCTTC.

This clonotype was observed many times. CDR3: CASLTSGVHEQYF. CDR3 DNA sequence: TGTGCCAGCTTGACCAGCGGTGTGCACGAGCAGTACTTC. J is TRBJ2-7 and V is TRBV6-2 or TRBV6-3; a possible D gene is TRBD2 (5 bases). V was clipped by 8 bases and J by 5 bases, with 16 bases between them. The germline V gene encodes CDR1 MNHEY and CDR2 SVGEGT. CDR3 length: 13 residues.

The table lists this clonotype with many counts. The chain has TRBV2 and TRBJ1-3; the D is unclear. Germline V lookup: CDR1 SNHLY, CDR2 FYNNEI. Trimming left V 6 bases short and J 0 bases short, with 9 bases between. The CDR3 loop spans 14 amino acids. CDR3 DNA: TGTGCCAGCAGCCCACAGCGCTCTGGAAACACCATATATTTT. Protein sequence: CASSPQRSGNTIYF.

Many counts were recorded for this clonotype. The chain combines TRBV24-1 with TRBJ2-3, with D possibly matching TRBD2 (6 bases). V was pared by 3 bases and J by 5 bases, with 17 bases between. CDR3 length: 16 residues. The germline gives CDR1 KGHDR, CDR2 SFDVKD. As DNA, the CDR3 is TGTGCCACCAGTGATCCATCAATGGGACTGGTAGATACGCAGTATTTT. It is translated as CATSDPSMGLVDTQYF.

The V gene is TRBV4-3, the J gene TRBJ2-7, with D perhaps matching TRBD1 or TRBD2 (6 bases each). CDR1 and CDR2 (germline): LGHNA, YSLEER. There are 16 residues in the CDR3. Trimming left V 0 bases short and J 2 bases short, with 14 bases between. DNA for the CDR3: TGCGCCAGCAGCCAAGAAAGGAGGGGGTGGGCCTACGAGCAGTACTTC. This codes for CASSQERRGWAYEQYF.

This chain links TRBV6-5 with TRBJ1-4; the D gene is possibly TRBD1 (5 bases). CDR3 length equals 15 residues. V lost 2 bases and J lost 3, with 10 bases in between. CDR1 is MNHEY and CDR2 is SVGAGI in the germline V gene. CDR3 in amino acids: CASSYEGRSNEKLFF. CDR3 bases: TGTGCCAGCAGTTACGAGGGACGGTCTAATGAAAAACTGTTTTTT.

This clonotype has ten or more counts. J is TRBJ1-6 and V is TRBV9; a possible D gene is TRBD1 (6 bases). The ends were cut back, 3 bases at V and 0 bases at J, with 10 bases in the middle. Per the germline V gene, CDR1 is SGDLS and CDR2 is YYNGEE. The CDR3 has 16 amino acids. The CDR3 sequence is CASSGQESSYNSPLHF. CDR3 nucleotides: TGTGCCAGCAGCGGACAGGAGAGCTCCTATAATTCACCCCTCCACTTT.

Many counts were recorded for this clonotype. The chain employs TRBV11-2 and TRBJ1-2; weak D call: TRBD1 (6 bases). The CDR3 runs to 16 residues. The V gene's germline CDR1 is SGHAT and CDR2 FQNNGV. Trimming removed 0 bases at V and 6 bases at J, with 17 bases between. DNA for the CDR3: TGTGCCAGCAGCTTAGATCCGAAGGGGGGGCGGAATGGCTACACCTTC. Translating it yields CASSLDPKGGRNGYTF.

In its sample, this clonotype was seen many times. The chain joins TRBV2 to TRBJ2-6, with D tentatively TRBD1 (6 bases). The CDR3 has 15 residues. Trimming removed 10 bases at V and 1 base at J, with 14 bases between. Germline V CDR1 and CDR2: SNHLY, FYNNEI. CDR3 nucleotides: TGTGCCATCCCGGGACACCCTTCTGGGGCCAACGTCCTGACTTTC. This sequence encodes CAIPGHPSGANVLTF.

This clonotype occurred many times. This rearrangement joins TRBV20-1 to TRBJ2-1, with TRBD2 matching 9 bases. CDR3 length equals 14 residues. With 4 bases clipped from V and 7 bases from J, the junction kept 8 bases outside the gene matches. Germline CDR1 and CDR2: DFQATT and SNEGSKA (reference sequence). The chain's CDR3 is CSAIPAGGKNEQFF. For the CDR3, the DNA is TGCAGTGCTATTCCAGCGGGAGGTAAAAATGAGCAGTTCTTC.

This clonotype was counted between two and nine times. The rearrangement joins TRBV5-6 to TRBJ2-7; D is uncertain. From germline, CDR1 is SGHDT and CDR2 YYEEEE. There are 15 residues in the CDR3. Trimming took 1 base from V and 3 from J, leaving 14 bases between them. The CDR3 DNA reads as TGTGCCAGCAGCTTGTTCACAACTTCAAACTACGAGCAGTACTTC. Its translation is CASSLFTTSNYEQYF.

This clonotype was seen many times. This chain connects TRBV27 to TRBJ2-7; a possible D gene is TRBD2 (7 bases). The CDR3 loop spans 14 amino acids. The germline gives CDR1 MNHEY, CDR2 SMNVEV (reference sequence). The V gene lost 6 bases and the J gene lost 1 base, with 13 bases spanning the gap. The CDR3 spells CASRLGGPSYEQYF. CDR3 in DNA: TGTGCCAGCAGGCTCGGGGGGCCTTCCTACGAGCAGTACTTC.

This clonotype was seen many times. The chain recombines TRBV12-3 or TRBV12-4 with TRBJ2-1; tentatively, D is TRBD1 (8 bases). The ends were cut back, 8 bases at V and 7 bases at J, with 12 bases in the middle. The CDR3 has 12 amino acids. The CDR3 protein is CASGQGGNEQFF. DNA of the CDR3: TGTGCCAGCGGACAGGGAGGGAATGAGCAGTTCTTC.

A few counts support this clonotype. The rearrangement uses TRBV3-1 and TRBJ2-2; 9 bases align to TRBD1. J gave up 6 bases and V 2 bases, and 13 bases lay outside the gene matches. The CDR3 extends over 18 amino acids. In germline, CDR1 is LGHDT, CDR2 YNNKEL (reference sequence). CDR3 in amino acids: CASSQSTWTGESSGELFF. The DNA of the CDR3 is TGTGCCAGCAGCCAATCTACTTGGACAGGGGAGAGCTCCGGGGAGCTGTTTTTT.

This clonotype was found many times. V is TRBV19 and J is TRBJ2-3, with TRBD1 as a possible D gene (6 bases). Trimming removed 7 bases at V and 2 bases at J, with 16 bases between. This CDR3 region has 15 residues. Per germline, CDR1 LNHDA and CDR2 SQIVND (reference sequence). The CDR3 DNA reads as TGTGCCAGTACGGATGACAGGCGAAACACAGATACGCAGTATTTT. Protein: CASTDDRRNTDTQYF.

This chain joins TRBV20-1 and TRBJ2-3; 12 bases map to TRBD2. The CDR3 has 17 residues. With V trimmed by 4 bases and J by 0 bases, 8 bases remained unmatched. From germline, CDR1 is DFQATT and CDR2 SNEGSKA (reference sequence). The DNA of the CDR3 is TGCAGTGCTAAGACTAGCGGGGGACATTCTAGCACAGATACGCAGTATTTT. Translated: CSAKTSGGHSSTDTQYF.

This clonotype was seen ten or more times. The rearrangement links TRBV28 to TRBJ2-1; possible D gene TRBD2, 10 bases. Trimming removed 7 bases from V and 7 bases from J, with 32 bases in between. In germline, CDR1 is MDHEN, CDR2 SYDVKM. The length of the CDR3 is 19 residues. The CDR3 DNA follows: TGTGCCAGCATTCCTACAGGGGGCGCCGGTCCTAGCGGGAGAAATGAGCAGTTCTTC. Protein sequence: CASIPTGGAGPSGRNEQFF.

This clonotype was detected many times. The chain has TRBV12-3 or TRBV12-4 and TRBJ2-5; 9 positions match TRBD1. The CDR3 spans 13 residues. The ends lost 6 bases at V and 9 bases at J; junction bases unmatched: 8. In DNA form, the CDR3 reads TGTGCCAGCAGCCCAGGGACAGGGAATGCCCAGTACTTC. Its protein is CASSPGTGNAQYF.